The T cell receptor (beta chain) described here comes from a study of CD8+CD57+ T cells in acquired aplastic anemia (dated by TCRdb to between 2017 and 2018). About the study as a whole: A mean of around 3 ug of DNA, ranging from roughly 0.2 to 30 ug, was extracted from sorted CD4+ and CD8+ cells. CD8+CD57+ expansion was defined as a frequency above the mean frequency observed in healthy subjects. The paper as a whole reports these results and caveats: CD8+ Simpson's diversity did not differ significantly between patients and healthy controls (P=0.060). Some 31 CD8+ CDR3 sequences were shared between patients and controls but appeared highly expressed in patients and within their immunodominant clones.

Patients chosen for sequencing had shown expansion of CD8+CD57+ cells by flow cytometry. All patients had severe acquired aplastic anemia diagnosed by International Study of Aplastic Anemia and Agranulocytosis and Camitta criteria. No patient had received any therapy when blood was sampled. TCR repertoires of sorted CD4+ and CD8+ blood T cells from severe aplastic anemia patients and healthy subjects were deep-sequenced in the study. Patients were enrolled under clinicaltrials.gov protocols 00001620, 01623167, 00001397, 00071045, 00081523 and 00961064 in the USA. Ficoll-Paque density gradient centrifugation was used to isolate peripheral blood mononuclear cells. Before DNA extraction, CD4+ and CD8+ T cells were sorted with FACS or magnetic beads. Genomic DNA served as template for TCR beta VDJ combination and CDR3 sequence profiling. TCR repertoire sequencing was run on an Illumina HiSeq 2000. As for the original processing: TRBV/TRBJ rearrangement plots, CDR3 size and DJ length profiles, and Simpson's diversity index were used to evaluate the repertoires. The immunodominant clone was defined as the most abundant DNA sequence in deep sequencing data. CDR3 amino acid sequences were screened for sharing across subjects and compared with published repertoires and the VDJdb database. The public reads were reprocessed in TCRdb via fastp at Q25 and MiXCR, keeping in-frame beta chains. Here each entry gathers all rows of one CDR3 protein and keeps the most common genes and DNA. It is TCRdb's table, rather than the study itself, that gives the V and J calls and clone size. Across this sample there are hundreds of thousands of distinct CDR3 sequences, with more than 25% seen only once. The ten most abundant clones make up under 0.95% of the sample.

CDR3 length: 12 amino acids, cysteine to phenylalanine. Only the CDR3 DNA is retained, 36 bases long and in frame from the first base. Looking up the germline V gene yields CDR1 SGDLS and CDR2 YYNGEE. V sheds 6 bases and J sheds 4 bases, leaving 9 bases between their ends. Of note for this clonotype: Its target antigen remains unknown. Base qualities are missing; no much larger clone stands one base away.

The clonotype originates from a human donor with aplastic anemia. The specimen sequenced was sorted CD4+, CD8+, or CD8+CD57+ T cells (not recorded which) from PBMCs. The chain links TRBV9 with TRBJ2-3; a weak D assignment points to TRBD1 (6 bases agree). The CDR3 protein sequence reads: CASTNRADTQYF. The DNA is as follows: TGTGCCAGCACCAACAGGGCAGATACGCAGTATTTT.